What follows is one T cell receptor (beta chain) and its context. TCRdb reprocessed the 5' RACE reads with MiXCR, giving one entry per CDR3 protein. In the table there are 62,000 or so distinct CDR3 sequences, more than 7% of which are singletons. Trimming pared 2 bases from V and 5 bases from J, leaving 11 bases between. CDR3 length: 14 amino acids. Germline V gene sequence: CDR1 SGHRS, CDR2 YFSETQ. This sample is part of a study of early T cells in non-severe SARS-CoV-2 infection. The clonotype was recovered from an adult who was a healthcare worker with PCR-confirmed SARS-CoV-2 infection or an uninfected control (not recorded which). This chain connects TRBV5-1 to TRBJ2-1; D perhaps matches TRBD2 (6 bases). The sample here was whole blood, taken at baseline. CDR3 residues: CASSFSGLNNEQFF. The CDR3 DNA follows: TGCGCCAGCAGCTTTAGCGGCCTTAACAATGAGCAGTTCTTC.